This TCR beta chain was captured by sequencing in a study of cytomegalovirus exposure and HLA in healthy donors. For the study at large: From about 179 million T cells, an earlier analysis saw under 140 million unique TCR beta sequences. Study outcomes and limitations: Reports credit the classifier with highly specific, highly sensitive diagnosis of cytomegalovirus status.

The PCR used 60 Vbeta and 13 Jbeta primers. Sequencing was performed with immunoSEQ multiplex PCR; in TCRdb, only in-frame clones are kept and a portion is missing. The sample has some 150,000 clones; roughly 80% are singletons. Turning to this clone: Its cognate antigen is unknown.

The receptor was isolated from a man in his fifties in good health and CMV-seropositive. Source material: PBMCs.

The CDR3: CASRQEGEKLFF. DNA of the CDR3: TGTGCCAGCCGACAAGAGGGTGAAAAACTGTTTTTT. The chain carries TRBV7-9 and TRBJ1-4; no firm D call. The CDR3 has 12 residues. Germline V gene sequence: CDR1 SEHNR, CDR2 FQNEAQ (reference sequence). The V and J ends lost 8 bases and 7 bases respectively, with 11 bases between them.